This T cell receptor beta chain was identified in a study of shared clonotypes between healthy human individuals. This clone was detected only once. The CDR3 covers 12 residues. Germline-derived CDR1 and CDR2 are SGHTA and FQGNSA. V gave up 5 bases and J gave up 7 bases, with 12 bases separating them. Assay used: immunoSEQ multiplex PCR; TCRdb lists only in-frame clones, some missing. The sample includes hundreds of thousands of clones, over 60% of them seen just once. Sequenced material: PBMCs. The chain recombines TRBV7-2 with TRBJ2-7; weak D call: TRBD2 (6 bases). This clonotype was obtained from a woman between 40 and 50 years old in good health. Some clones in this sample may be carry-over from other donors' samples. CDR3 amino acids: CASSRYGGEQYF. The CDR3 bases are TGTGCCAGCAGCCGCTATGGGGGGGAGCAGTACTTC.